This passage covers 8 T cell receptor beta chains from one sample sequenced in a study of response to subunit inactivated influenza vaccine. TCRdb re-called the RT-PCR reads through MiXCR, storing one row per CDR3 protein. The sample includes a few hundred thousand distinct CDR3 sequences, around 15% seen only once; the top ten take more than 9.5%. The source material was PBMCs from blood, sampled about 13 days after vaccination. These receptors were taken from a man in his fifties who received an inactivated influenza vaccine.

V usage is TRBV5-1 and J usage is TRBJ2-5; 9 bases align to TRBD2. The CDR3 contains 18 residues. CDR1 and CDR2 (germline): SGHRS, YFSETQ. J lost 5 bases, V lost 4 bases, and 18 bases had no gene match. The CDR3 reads CASSPLGSLAGVDETQYF. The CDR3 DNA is TGCGCCAGCAGCCCCCTAGGGAGTTTAGCGGGAGTGGATGAGACCCAGTACTTC.

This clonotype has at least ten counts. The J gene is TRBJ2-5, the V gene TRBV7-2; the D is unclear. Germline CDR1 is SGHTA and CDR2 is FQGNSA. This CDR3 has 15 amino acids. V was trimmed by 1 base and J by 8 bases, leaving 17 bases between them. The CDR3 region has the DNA TGTGCCAGCAGCTTAGAGGGTGGCGGTGGTGGTACCCAGTACTTC. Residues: CASSLEGGGGGTQYF.

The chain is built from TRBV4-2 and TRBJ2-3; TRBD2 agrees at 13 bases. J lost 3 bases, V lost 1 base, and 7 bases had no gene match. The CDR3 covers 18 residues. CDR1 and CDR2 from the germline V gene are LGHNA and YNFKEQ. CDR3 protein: CASSQVWTSGRRTDTQYF. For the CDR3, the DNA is TGTGCCAGCAGCCAAGTCTGGACTAGCGGGAGAAGGACAGATACGCAGTATTTT.

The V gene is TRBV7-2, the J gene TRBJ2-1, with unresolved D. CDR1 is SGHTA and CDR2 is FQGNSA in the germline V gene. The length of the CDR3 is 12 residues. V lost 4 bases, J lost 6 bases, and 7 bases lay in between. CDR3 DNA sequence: TGTGCCAGCAGCTCCTTTGGCAATGAGCAGTTCTTC. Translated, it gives CASSSFGNEQFF. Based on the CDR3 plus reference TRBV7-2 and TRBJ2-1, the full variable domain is GAGVSQSPSNKVTEKGKDVELRCDPISGHTALYWYRQSLGQGLEFLIYFQGNSAPDKSGLPSDRFSAERTGGSVSTLTIQRTQQEDSAVYLCASSSFGNEQFFGPGTRLTVL.

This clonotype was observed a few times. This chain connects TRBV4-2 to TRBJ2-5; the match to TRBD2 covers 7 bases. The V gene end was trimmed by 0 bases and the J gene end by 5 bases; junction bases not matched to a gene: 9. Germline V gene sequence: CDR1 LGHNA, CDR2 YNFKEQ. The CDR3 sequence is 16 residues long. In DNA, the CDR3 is TGTGCCAGCAGCCAAGATCGGCGGGAGATGTTTGAGACCCAGTACTTC. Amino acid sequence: CASSQDRREMFETQYF.

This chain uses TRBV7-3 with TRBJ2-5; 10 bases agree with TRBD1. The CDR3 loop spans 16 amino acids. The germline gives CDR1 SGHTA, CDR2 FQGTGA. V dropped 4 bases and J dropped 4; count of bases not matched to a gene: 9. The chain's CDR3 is CASSSPSGTGVETQYF. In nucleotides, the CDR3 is TGTGCCAGCAGCTCACCCTCCGGGACAGGGGTAGAGACCCAGTACTTC.

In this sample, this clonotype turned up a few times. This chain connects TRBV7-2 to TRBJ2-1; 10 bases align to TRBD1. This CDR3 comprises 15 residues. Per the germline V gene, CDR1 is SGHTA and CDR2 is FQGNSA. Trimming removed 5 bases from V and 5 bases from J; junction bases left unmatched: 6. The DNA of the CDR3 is TGTGCCAGCAGCCCCGGGACAGGGGTTAACAATGAGCAGTTCTTC. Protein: CASSPGTGVNNEQFF.

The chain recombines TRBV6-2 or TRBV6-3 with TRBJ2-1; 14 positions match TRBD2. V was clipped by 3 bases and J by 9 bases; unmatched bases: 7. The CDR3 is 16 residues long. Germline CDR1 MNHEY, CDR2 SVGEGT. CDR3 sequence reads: CASSYRLAGGPGEQFF. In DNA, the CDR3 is TGTGCCAGCAGTTATCGACTAGCGGGGGGGCCCGGTGAGCAGTTCTTC.